This T cell receptor beta chain appears in the sequencing data of a study of sequential checkpoint blockade in melanoma. The V and J ends lost 11 bases and 2 bases respectively, with 16 bases between them. The CDR3 spans 13 residues. From germline, CDR1 is SNHLY and CDR2 FYNNEI. Regarding treatment: randomized to nivolumab then ipilimumab (arm A) or the reverse (arm B). Method: immunoSEQ multiplex PCR; TCRdb's copy keeps in-frame clones and lacks some. The table has 15,000 or so clones, approximately 93% seen once. The chain links TRBV2 to TRBJ2-7; possibly TRBD1 for D (5 bases). The sequencing used CD8+ T cells sorted from blood (inferred from file names), collected from a patient given nivolumab and ipilimumab in sequence. This TCR was sampled from a human donor with melanoma. The CDR3 DNA follows: TGTGCCCCCCGATGGCCAGGGACCTACGAGCAGTACTTC. Amino acids: CAPRWPGTYEQYF.